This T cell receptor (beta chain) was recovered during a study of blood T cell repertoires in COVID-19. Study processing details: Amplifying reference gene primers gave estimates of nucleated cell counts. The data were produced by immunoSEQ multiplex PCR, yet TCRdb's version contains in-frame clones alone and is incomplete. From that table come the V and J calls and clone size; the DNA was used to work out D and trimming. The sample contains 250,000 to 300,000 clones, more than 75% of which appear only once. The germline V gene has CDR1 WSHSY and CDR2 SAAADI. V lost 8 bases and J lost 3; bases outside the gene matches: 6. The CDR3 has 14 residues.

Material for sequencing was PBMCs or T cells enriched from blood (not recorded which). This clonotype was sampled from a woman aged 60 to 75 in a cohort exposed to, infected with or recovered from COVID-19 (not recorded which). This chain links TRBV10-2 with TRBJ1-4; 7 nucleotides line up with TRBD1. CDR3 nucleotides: TGCGCCAGCCGACAGGGCCCTTCTAATGAAAAACTGTTTTTT. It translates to CASRQGPSNEKLFF.